Presented here are 10 T cell receptor beta chains from one specimen sequenced in a study of cytomegalovirus exposure and HLA in healthy donors. Sequencing used immunoSEQ multiplex PCR; TCRdb keeps in-frame clones, though not all of them. The sample contains 200,000 to 250,000 clones, around 87% of which appear only once. The specimen was PBMCs. These receptor sequences come from a woman between 18 and 29 years old in good health and CMV-seropositive.

The genes are TRBV5-6 and TRBJ1-2, with 10 bases that match TRBD1. The CDR3 is made up of 17 amino acids. The V and J ends lost 2 bases and 9 bases, in that order; junction bases with no gene match: 16. CDR1 and CDR2 from the germline V gene are SGHDT and YYEEEE. Written as DNA, the CDR3 is TGTGCCAGCAGCTTTGGGGTTTCACCCGGACAGGGGGGTCGCTACACCTTC. Its protein product is CASSFGVSPGQGGRYTF.

The genes are TRBV2 and TRBJ2-7; 7 bases align to TRBD2. The trim removed 1 base at V and 7 bases at J, leaving 10 bases unmatched. This CDR3 comprises 15 residues. The germline CDR1 and CDR2 sequences are SNHLY and FYNNEI. CDR3 amino acids: CASSEETTSLGEQYF. CDR3 DNA: TGTGCCAGCAGTGAAGAGACGACTAGCTTAGGGGAGCAGTACTTC.

This clone appeared a single time. The rearrangement links TRBV28 to TRBJ1-5, with D possibly being TRBD1 (5 bases). The CDR3 is made up of 14 amino acids. Germline lookup yields CDR1 MDHEN and CDR2 SYDVKM. With 5 bases removed from V and 5 bases from J, the gap between germline ends came to 13 bases. Written as DNA, the CDR3 is TGTGCCAGCAGTCTGACAGTGATCCATCAGCCCCAGCATTTT. It translates to CASSLTVIHQPQHF.

This rearrangement joins TRBV6-4 to TRBJ1-2; unclear D gene. Germline assignment: CDR1 MRHNA and CDR2 SNTAGT. This CDR3 is built from 14 residues. Trimming shortened V by 2 bases and J by 4 bases, and 11 bases separated the two germline ends. The CDR3 DNA reads as TGTGCCAGCAGTGACCGCTACGAGGGCTATGGCTACACCTTC. This gives the protein CASSDRYEGYGYTF.

This chain connects TRBV5-5 to TRBJ1-3; TRBD1 is a possible D gene (5 bases). Trimming took 2 bases from V and 9 from J, leaving 15 bases between them. The CDR3 extends over 14 amino acids. Germline V gene lookup returns CDR1 SGHKS and CDR2 YYEKEE (reference sequence). CDR3 coding DNA: TGTGCCAGCAGCTTCGGGCAGGGCGAGAGCACCATATATTTT. Its protein product is CASSFGQGESTIYF.

The chain is built from TRBV10-1 and TRBJ2-3; tentatively, D is TRBD2 (6 bases). Between the trimmed V and J ends, which lost 4 bases and 1 base, there was a span of 9 bases. The CDR3 contains 14 residues. Germline V gene data show CDR1 as WNHNN and CDR2 as SYGVQD (reference sequence). The CDR3 DNA reads TGCGCCAGCAGTGTGCGGGATGGCACAGATACGCAGTATTTT. Its translation is CASSVRDGTDTQYF.

This chain connects TRBV7-7 to TRBJ2-1, with 12 bases fitting TRBD2. With 5 bases clipped from V and 6 bases from J, the junction kept 5 bases outside the gene matches. This CDR3 is 15 amino acids long. Germline V gene data show CDR1 as SSHAT and CDR2 as FNYEAQ (reference sequence). For the CDR3, the DNA is TGTGCCAGCAGCCGACTAGCGGGAGTGGGCAATGAGCAGTTCTTC. This translates into CASSRLAGVGNEQFF.

This chain links TRBV29-1 with TRBJ1-3; perhaps TRBD1 as D (5 bases). V lost 4 bases and J lost 3, with 10 bases in between. CDR1 and CDR2 (germline): SQVTM, ANQGSEA. The CDR3 has 13 amino acids. The CDR3 coding sequence is TGCAGCGTTGGCGGGGGGATTGGAAACACCATATATTTT. It specifies CSVGGGIGNTIYF.

The CDR3 DNA reads as TGTGCCAGCAGCCCGACACTTGCCTACGAGCAGTACTTC. This gives the protein CASSPTLAYEQYF. The chain employs TRBV7-9 and TRBJ2-7; D is ambiguous. CDR1 is SEHNR, CDR2 FQNEAQ, per germline (reference sequence). The CDR3 is 13 amino acids. The germline V and J ends were trimmed by 5 bases and 2 bases, with 10 bases remaining between them.

The chain uses TRBV6-6 and TRBJ2-5; D possibly corresponds to TRBD2 (7 bases). CDR1 is MNHNY and CDR2 is SVGAGI in the germline V gene (reference sequence). This CDR3 spans 16 amino acids. V was trimmed by 2 bases and J by 4 bases, leaving 17 bases between them. This CDR3 is CASSYGGARVGETQYF. Here the CDR3 DNA reads TGTGCCAGCAGTTACGGGGGGGCCCGGGTCGGAGAGACCCAGTACTTC.